The entry that follows covers one TCR beta chain sequence. This sample was included in a study of blood T cell repertoires in COVID-19. This CDR3 comprises 13 residues. The germline V and J ends were trimmed by 2 bases and 4 bases, with 6 bases remaining between them. The germline V gene has CDR1 SGHTA and CDR2 FQGNSA. Sequencing used immunoSEQ multiplex PCR; TCRdb keeps in-frame clones, though not all of them. The repertoire holds 200,000 to 300,000 clones, with 87% as singletons. This rearrangement joins TRBV7-2 to TRBJ1-3; D is uncertain. The source is a man between 18 and 29 years old with active or convalescent COVID-19. The sample taken for sequencing was peripheral blood. The CDR3 DNA is TGTGCCAGCAGCTTAATTCAGGGAAACACCATATATTTT. The encoded protein is CASSLIQGNTIYF.